The clone carrying this T cell receptor beta chain was found a few times. Antigen specificity is unknown. This specimen comes from a study of Siglec-9 on CD8 T cells in melanoma. Sequenced by immunoSEQ multiplex PCR; TCRdb stores in-frame clones only, minus some. The sample yields about 30,000 clones, 75% to 90% seen once. Study-level findings and limits: Siglec-9 reportedly marks and regulates an effector memory CD8+ T-cell subset apparently accumulating in melanoma tumors.

Germline V CDR1 and CDR2: MNHEY, SVGAGI. V shed 0 bases and J shed 5 bases, with 10 bases lying between them. CDR3 length: 14 residues. Input material: Siglec-9- CD8+ T cells sorted from blood. The receptor was isolated from a human donor in good health. The V and J genes are TRBV6-5 and TRBJ1-1; D remains ambiguous. The CDR3 loop is CASSYSSSGTEAFF. The CDR3 nucleotides read TGTGCCAGCAGTTACTCATCGTCTGGGACTGAAGCTTTCTTT.